The 14 T cell receptor beta chains reported below all come from one sample, sequenced in a study of early T cells in non-severe SARS-CoV-2 infection. From the 5' RACE reads, TCRdb called clonotypes with MiXCR, one entry per CDR3 protein. This sample has 95,000 to 110,000 distinct CDR3 sequences, with around 10% found just once. Sequencing input: whole blood. All receptors come from an adult who was a healthcare worker with PCR-confirmed SARS-CoV-2 infection or an uninfected control (not recorded which).

This clonotype showed up many times. V gene TRBV20-1 combines with J gene TRBJ2-1; D unresolved. Trimming took 5 bases from V and 0 from J, leaving 8 bases between them. Germline loops: CDR1 DFQATT, CDR2 SNEGSKA (reference sequence). CDR3 length equals 13 residues. The CDR3 region is CSADTSSYNEQFF. As DNA, the CDR3 is TGCAGTGCTGATACCAGCTCCTACAATGAGCAGTTCTTC.

J is TRBJ2-7 and V is TRBV28; TRBD1 or TRBD2 may be the D gene (5 bases each). V lost 4 bases, J lost 2 bases, and 12 bases lay in between. Germline V lookup: CDR1 MDHEN, CDR2 SYDVKM. The CDR3 runs 14 residues. The CDR3: CASSSGTGPYEQYF. CDR3 nucleotides: TGTGCCAGCAGTTCGGGGACGGGGCCCTACGAGCAGTACTTC.

This chain joins TRBV15 and TRBJ2-1; D gene uncertain. Germline loops: CDR1 LNHNV, CDR2 YYDKDF (reference sequence). V was trimmed by 3 bases and J by 10 bases, leaving 19 bases between them. This CDR3 has 15 amino acids. The CDR3 loop reads CATSRINPVLGEQFF. The CDR3, as DNA: TGTGCCACCAGCAGGATAAACCCCGTTCTTGGAGAGCAGTTCTTC.

This clonotype was observed a few times. This chain uses TRBV15 with TRBJ2-3; 7 positions agree with TRBD2. This CDR3 region has 13 residues. Germline CDR1 reads LNHNV; CDR2 reads YYDKDF (reference sequence). V lost 0 bases, J lost 11 bases, and 5 bases stayed unmatched. This chain's CDR3 is CATSRDGTGGQYF. The CDR3 DNA is TGTGCCACCAGCAGAGATGGGACGGGAGGGCAGTATTTT.

In this sample, this clonotype turned up a few times. At one boundary the junction diverges from the germline segment, which might be a read error. V and J are TRBV7-2 and TRBJ2-2, with D uncertain. Germline values: CDR1 SGHTA, CDR2 FQGNSA. This CDR3 has 13 residues. CDR3 coding DNA: TGTGCCAGCAGCTCCGCGAATACCGGGGAGCTGTTTTTT. Its translation is CASSSANTGELFF.

This clonotype was counted between two and nine times. The chain links TRBV6-1 to TRBJ1-1; 10 positions match TRBD1. The CDR3 consists of 14 residues. Trimming removed 1 base from V and 10 bases from J; junction bases left unmatched: 6. Germline CDR1 and CDR2: MNHNS and SASEGT. DNA for the CDR3: TGTGCCAGCAGTGAAGGACAGGGGGCTGCGCGAGCTTTCTTT. Translating gives CASSEGQGAARAFF.

As regards this clonotype: A much bigger clone sits one base away, suggesting this may be a read error. This chain connects TRBV7-8 to TRBJ2-1; 9 positions match TRBD2. Germline V CDR1 and CDR2: SGHVS, FQNEAQ. This CDR3 spans 18 amino acids. The CDR3 loop reads CANSLDGGRAITYNEQFF. CDR3 DNA sequence: TGTGCCAACAGCTTAGACGGCGGGAGGGCCATTACCTACAATGAGCAGTTCTTC.

In this sample, this clonotype turned up many times. The rearrangement joins TRBV12-3 or TRBV12-4 to TRBJ1-2; no firm D call. Trimming cost V 7 bases and J 4 bases, with 13 bases left between them. The CDR3 has 13 amino acids. CDR3 DNA sequence: TGTGCCAGCACCCCGGGATCGGTCTATGGCTACACCTTC. It specifies CASTPGSVYGYTF.

This clonotype was detected only a few times. The CDR3 carries no conserved terminal phenylalanine or tryptophan, so it likely arises from a read error. The limits of the CDR3 on the DNA are not certain, so only TCRdb's listed CDR3 is given. This chain joins TRBV12-5 and TRBJ1-1; TRBD1, the table's D call, lacks a check against the DNA. Including both end residues, the CDR3 is 10 amino acids long. Germline lookup yields CDR1 LGHNT and CDR2 FRNRAP. CDR3 sequence reads: CASGLLRQPD.

This clonotype came up a few times. The V gene is TRBV9, the J gene TRBJ2-2, with 12 nucleotides matching TRBD2. This CDR3 has 16 residues. Trimming took 3 bases from V and 5 from J; bases not matched to a gene: 5. Germline V gene lookup returns CDR1 SGDLS and CDR2 YYNGEE. The CDR3 reads CASSDGLAGLTGELFF. The CDR3 DNA reads as TGTGCCAGCAGCGACGGACTAGCGGGACTTACCGGGGAGCTGTTTTTT.

On this clonotype itself: A much bigger clone sits one base away, suggesting this may be a read error. This rearrangement joins TRBV6-5 to TRBJ2-1; 7 bases line up with TRBD2. Germline values: CDR1 MNHEY, CDR2 SVGAGI. Trimming at V came to 5 bases and at J to 4 bases, leaving 8 bases not matched to a gene. This CDR3 spans 15 amino acids. For the CDR3, the DNA is TGTGCCAGCAGTACCTTGGCTAGCGGATACAATGAGCAGTTCTTC. This sequence encodes CASSTLASGYNEQFF.

Many counts were recorded for this clonotype. This chain links TRBV25-1 with TRBJ2-4, with D perhaps matching TRBD1 (6 bases). Germline V gives CDR1 MGHDK, CDR2 SYGVNS. The CDR3 spans 13 residues. Trimming stripped 7 bases from V and 5 bases from J, with 12 bases between. CDR3 in amino acids: CASNQQGENIQYF. In DNA, the CDR3 is TGTGCCAGCAACCAACAGGGAGAAAACATTCAGTACTTC.

The chain uses TRBV5-1 and TRBJ2-7, with D perhaps matching TRBD2 (6 bases). This CDR3 has 15 amino acids. Germline CDR1 SGHRS, CDR2 YFSETQ. V was shortened by 0 bases and J by 2 bases, with 12 bases between the two germline ends. The CDR3 protein is CASSLVGGKTYEQYF. For the CDR3, the DNA is TGCGCCAGCAGCTTGGTCGGCGGGAAGACCTACGAGCAGTACTTC.

This clonotype appeared many times. The chain links TRBV12-5 to TRBJ1-2, with TRBD1 as a possible D gene (5 bases). With 5 bases removed from V and 7 bases from J, the gap between germline ends came to 17 bases. The CDR3 runs to 14 residues. The germline V gene has CDR1 LGHNT and CDR2 FRNRAP. CDR3 DNA sequence: TGTGCTAGTGGTCCTACCGGGGCCCGGGGTGGCTACACCTTC. Protein sequence: CASGPTGARGGYTF.